Each of the 15 T cell receptor beta chains below was sequenced from the same sample in a study of CD8 T cells in ankylosing spondylitis. TCRdb recomputed calls from the 5' RACE reads with MiXCR, one row per CDR3 protein. The table has 200,000 to 250,000 distinct CDR3 sequences, about a quarter seen once; the top ten hold approximately 6.6%. Sequencing input: blood, either unsorted or a sorted T cell fraction (not recorded which). These receptors came from a male donor with ankylosing spondylitis or in good health (not recorded which).

Many counts were recorded for this clonotype. This chain links TRBV5-1 with TRBJ2-2; D call uncertain. The V gene lost 2 bases and the J gene lost 1 base, with 6 bases spanning the gap. The CDR3 loop spans 14 amino acids. Germline V gene data show CDR1 as SGHRS and CDR2 as YFSETQ. DNA of the CDR3: TGCGCCAGCAGCTTCTTGGTGAACACCGGGGAGCTGTTTTTT. It yields the protein CASSFLVNTGELFF. Using reference TRBV5-1 and TRBJ2-2 for the parts outside the CDR3, the full variable domain is KAGVTQTPRYLIKTRGQQVTLSCSPISGHRSVSWYQQTPGQGLQFLFEYFSETQRNKGNFPGRFSGRQFSNSRSEMNVSTLELGDSALYLCASSFLVNTGELFFGEGSRLTVL.

Only a few counts were recorded for this clonotype. V gene TRBV11-2 combines with J gene TRBJ1-1, with D maybe TRBD1 (5 bases). The germline gives CDR1 SGHAT, CDR2 FQNNGV. There are 18 residues in the CDR3. V dropped 1 base and J dropped 5 bases, with 23 bases sitting between them. CDR3 nucleotide sequence: TGTGCCAGCAGCTTAGGGGGTTGGGCAGGGCATCTTCGGACTGAAGCTTTCTTT. It is translated as CASSLGGWAGHLRTEAFF.

This clonotype was picked up many times. The CDR3 DNA sequence: TGTGCCAGCTCAGAAGGAGTATGGGGCGGAGATACGCAGTATTTT. It specifies CASSEGVWGGDTQYF. The chain combines TRBV18 with TRBJ2-3; D perhaps matches TRBD1 (5 bases). The V end lost 5 bases, the J end lost 5 bases, and 17 bases lay between the germline ends. Germline V gene sequence: CDR1 KGHSH, CDR2 LQKENI. This CDR3 is 15 amino acids long. Using reference TRBV18 and TRBJ2-3 for the parts outside the CDR3, the full variable domain is NAGVMQNPRHLVRRRGQEARLRCSPMKGHSHVYWYRQLPEEGLKFMVYLQKENIIDESGMPKERFSAEFPKEGPSILRIQQVVRGDSAAYFCASSEGVWGGDTQYFGPGTRLTVL.

This rearrangement joins TRBV25-1 to TRBJ2-6, with no clear D. Germline loops: CDR1 MGHDK, CDR2 SYGVNS. Trimming removed 6 bases from V and 8 bases from J, with 11 bases in between. The length of the CDR3 is 13 residues. The CDR3 nucleotides read TGTGCCAGCAGCCAACCCGACACCAACGTCCTGACTTTC. This encodes CASSQPDTNVLTF.

This clonotype was observed many times. The rearrangement links TRBV5-1 to TRBJ2-5; the match to TRBD2 covers 8 bases. V shed 4 bases, J shed 1 base, and the junction held 3 bases outside the gene matches. CDR1 and CDR2 from the germline V gene are SGHRS and YFSETQ. The CDR3 contains 14 residues. The CDR3 DNA reads TGCGCCAGCAGCCTAGCGGGTCCCCAAGAGACCCAGTACTTC. Encoded protein: CASSLAGPQETQYF.

The chain links TRBV6-1 to TRBJ2-3; 11 bases agree with TRBD2. From germline, CDR1 is MNHNS and CDR2 SASEGT. V was clipped by 3 bases and J by 5 bases; unmatched bases: 7. The CDR3 runs to 16 residues. The CDR3 reads CASSDSGRARGDTQYF. In DNA, the CDR3 is TGTGCCAGCAGTGATAGCGGGAGGGCTCGAGGAGATACGCAGTATTTT.

This clonotype has more than one count but fewer than ten. This chain links TRBV6-5 with TRBJ1-5, with 7 bases matching TRBD1. CDR1 is MNHEY, CDR2 SVGAGI, per germline. V was clipped by 5 bases and J by 2 bases; unmatched bases: 6. The CDR3 is made up of 15 amino acids. The CDR3 spells CASSTDRAGNQPQHF. The CDR3 region has the DNA TGTGCCAGCAGTACCGACAGGGCTGGCAATCAGCCCCAGCATTTT.

The genes are TRBV12-3 or TRBV12-4 and TRBJ2-6, with TRBD1 matching over 8 bases. Losses at the gene ends were 6 bases for V and 0 bases for J; bases not matched to a gene: 4. This CDR3 contains 16 residues. The CDR3 sequence is CASRPQGVSGANVLTF. In nucleotides, the CDR3 is TGTGCCAGCAGGCCACAGGGGGTCTCTGGGGCCAACGTCCTGACTTTC.

The V gene is TRBV5-4, the J gene TRBJ2-1; D ambiguous. Germline V gene lookup returns CDR1 SGHNT and CDR2 YYREEE (reference sequence). The CDR3 length is 13 residues. Trimming pared 4 bases from V and 5 bases from J, leaving 10 bases between. CDR3 sequence (DNA): TGTGCCAGCAGCCTACCTCGGGACAATGAGCAGTTCTTC. Its protein product is CASSLPRDNEQFF.

This clonotype was observed a few times. The chain carries TRBV11-1 and TRBJ1-3; a possible D gene is TRBD1 (6 bases). V gave up 5 bases and J gave up 4 bases, with 27 bases separating them. Germline CDR1 is SGHAT and CDR2 is FQDESV (reference sequence). CDR3 length: 19 amino acids. The CDR3 protein is CASSKGLRSGRGQGNTIYF. The CDR3, as DNA: TGTGCCAGCAGCAAAGGGTTAAGGTCGGGCAGGGGCCAAGGAAACACCATATATTTT.

In this sample, this clonotype turned up many times. The CDR3, as DNA: TGCGCCAGCAGTGGGCAGGGGCTCGCAGGGATTCAGTACTTC. Protein sequence: CASSGQGLAGIQYF. This sequence joins TRBV4-3 and TRBJ2-4, with D possibly being TRBD1 (6 bases). Germline assignment: CDR1 LGHNA and CDR2 YSLEER. CDR3 size: 14 residues. Trimming left V 6 bases short and J 10 bases short, with 19 bases between.

The V call is TRBV29-1, the J call TRBJ1-5; 8 bases are a match to TRBD1. Germline V lookup: CDR1 SQVTM, CDR2 ANQGSEA. The CDR3 length is 13 residues. V lost 6 bases and J lost 3; bases outside the gene matches: 4. The CDR3 here is CSVRTGNNQPQHF. Written as DNA, the CDR3 is TGCAGCGTCAGGACAGGGAACAATCAGCCCCAGCATTTT. The variable domain in full, with the rest retrieved from reference TRBV29-1 and TRBJ1-5, is SAVISQKPSRDICQRGTSLTIQCQVDSQVTMMFWYRQQPGQSLTLIATANQGSEATYESGFVIDKFPISRPNLTFSTLTVSNMSPEDSSIYLCSVRTGNNQPQHFGDGTRLSIL.

The chain couples TRBV20-1 to TRBJ2-1; D gene uncertain. In germline, CDR1 is DFQATT, CDR2 SNEGSKA (reference sequence). The CDR3 is made up of 15 amino acids. V lost 5 bases, J lost 5 bases, and 19 bases lay in between. CDR3 sequence (DNA): TGCAGTGCTCCCAAAGTGGGCCTTGCCGACAATGAGCAGTTCTTC. The encoded protein is CSAPKVGLADNEQFF.

The chain recombines TRBV18 with TRBJ2-1, with D perhaps TRBD2 (5 bases). Germline V gene data show CDR1 as KGHSH and CDR2 as LQKENI. The CDR3 extends over 17 amino acids. V was cut by 3 bases and J by 0 bases, with 15 bases left in between. In DNA form, the CDR3 reads TGTGCCAGCTCACCTAACCCCACGGGGAGCTCCTACAATGAGCAGTTCTTC. Its protein product is CASSPNPTGSSYNEQFF.

The chain joins TRBV28 to TRBJ2-5; maybe TRBD1 (6 bases). V lost 10 bases to trimming and J lost 5 bases, with 20 bases between them. CDR1 is MDHEN, CDR2 SYDVKM, per germline. The CDR3 is made up of 14 amino acids. This CDR3 is CATKRQVTLETQYF. CDR3 DNA: TGTGCCACCAAACGACAGGTCACCTTGGAGACCCAGTACTTC.